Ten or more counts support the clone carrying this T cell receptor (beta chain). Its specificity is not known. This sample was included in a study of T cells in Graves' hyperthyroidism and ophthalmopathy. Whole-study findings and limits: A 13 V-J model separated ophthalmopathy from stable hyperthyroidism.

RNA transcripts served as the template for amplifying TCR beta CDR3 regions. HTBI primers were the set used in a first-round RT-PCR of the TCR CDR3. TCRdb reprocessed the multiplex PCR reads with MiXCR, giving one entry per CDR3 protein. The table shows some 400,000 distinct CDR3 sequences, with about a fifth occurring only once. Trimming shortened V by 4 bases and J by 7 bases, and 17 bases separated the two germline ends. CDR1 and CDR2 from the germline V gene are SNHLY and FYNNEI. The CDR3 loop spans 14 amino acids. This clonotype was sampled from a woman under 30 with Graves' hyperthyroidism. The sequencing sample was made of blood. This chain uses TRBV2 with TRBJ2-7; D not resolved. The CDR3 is CASSVASATREQYF. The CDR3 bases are TGTGCCAGCAGTGTGGCGTCAGCAACAAGGGAGCAGTACTTC.